This note documents a single T cell receptor (beta chain) sequence. The sample originates from a study of cytomegalovirus exposure and HLA in healthy donors. The V gene end was trimmed by 1 base and the J gene end by 5 bases; junction bases not matched to a gene: 6. The CDR3 totals 16 residues. CDR1 is SGHRS and CDR2 is YFSETQ in the germline V gene. The PCR had 60 Vbeta and 13 Jbeta primers. Profiled with immunoSEQ multiplex PCR; TCRdb holds only in-frame clones, not every one. The sample yields 150,000 to 200,000 clones, about 80% seen once. The sample taken for sequencing was PBMCs. This TCR came from a man between 18 and 35 years old in good health and CMV-seronegative. The V and J genes are TRBV5-1 and TRBJ2-5; 12 nucleotides agree with TRBD2. CDR3 sequence: CASSLTSGGLVETQYF. CDR3 bases: TGCGCCAGCAGCTTGACTAGCGGGGGGTTGGTGGAGACCCAGTACTTC.